Below, 15 T cell receptor beta chains from the same sample are listed, as sequenced in a study of metastatic and nonmetastatic thyroid tumors. All patients were untreated before thyroid surgery. TCRdb re-clonotyped the PCR reads via MiXCR. The table has tens of thousands of clones, 20% seen once. Sequencing used blood. The receptors here all came from a female donor with papillary thyroid cancer or a benign thyroid nodule (not recorded which). Some clones in this sample may be carry-over from other donors' samples.

This clone was observed many times. V gene TRBV3-1 combines with J gene TRBJ1-1, with 8 positions matching TRBD1. The length of the CDR3 is 16 residues. V shed 2 bases and J 4 bases; nucleotides not matched to a gene: 9. The germline V gene encodes CDR1 LGHDT and CDR2 YNNKEL (reference sequence). CDR3 sequence reads: CASSQFKTGGGTEAFF. In nucleotides, the CDR3 is TGTGCCAGCAGCCAATTTAAAACAGGGGGAGGCACTGAAGCTTTCTTT.

This clone was counted at least ten times. The V call is TRBV3-1, the J call TRBJ2-5, with D perhaps matching TRBD1 (6 bases). The CDR3 runs to 15 residues. Germline CDR1 LGHDT, CDR2 YNNKEL (reference sequence). The V gene lost 2 bases and the J gene lost 5 bases, with 15 bases spanning the gap. The CDR3 DNA is TGTGCCAGCAGCCAATACGGACAGCTGGGGGAGACCCAGTACTTC. It yields the protein CASSQYGQLGETQYF.

This clone was counted ten times or more. The V gene is TRBV2, the J gene TRBJ1-3; the match to TRBD1 covers 7 bases. The CDR3 is 16 residues long. Losses at the gene ends were 6 bases for V and 0 bases for J; bases not matched to a gene: 8. Germline-derived CDR1 and CDR2 are SNHLY and FYNNEI. The CDR3 spells CASRGNRGNSGNTIYF. CDR3 sequence (DNA): TGTGCCAGCAGGGGAAACAGGGGAAACTCTGGAAACACCATATATTTT.

This clone was seen a handful of times. A much larger clone lies a single base off, so this may be a read error. The sample holds other DNA sequences that translate to the same CDR3. V gene TRBV10-1 combines with J gene TRBJ1-5; tentative D call: TRBD1 (6 bases). Germline V gives CDR1 WNHNN, CDR2 SYGVQD (reference sequence). This CDR3 is 11 amino acids long. The V end was cut by 7 bases, the J end by 11 bases, with 12 bases between. Written as DNA, the CDR3 is TGCGCCAGCACCCTAGGGGGGGCCCAGCATTTT. Translating gives CASTLGGAQHF.

With regard to this clone: Mismatch with germline at one junction end may stem from a read error. Other DNA sequences within the sample encode an identical CDR3. CDR3 bases: TGTGCCAGCATGCCCCCGAGGGCAGATACTCAGTATTTT. This translates into CASMPPRADTQYF. The chain joins TRBV28 to TRBJ2-3, with D tentatively TRBD2 (5 bases). Germline-derived CDR1 and CDR2 are MDHEN and SYDVKM. The CDR3 has 13 residues. Full variable domain (rest looked up from reference TRBV28 and TRBJ2-3): DVKVTQSSRYLVKRTGEKVFLECVQDMDHENMFWYRQDPGLGLRLIYFSYDVKMKEKGDIPEGYSVSREKKERFSLILESASTNQTSMYLCASMPPRADTQYFGPGTRLTVL.

On this clone itself: No conserved phenylalanine or tryptophan ends this CDR3, so it is likely a read error. The rearrangement uses TRBV20-1 and TRBJ2-7, with TRBD1 matching over 7 bases. The CDR3 is made up of 16 amino acids. Germline CDR1 and CDR2: DFQATT and SNEGSKA (reference sequence). This CDR3 reads CTATTGVASRLSEQYY. CDR3 in DNA: TGCACTGCTACCACAGGGGTAGCGTCTCGTCTTTCCGAGCAGTACTAC.

This clone was observed at least ten times. CDR3 protein: CASSLGLINSPLHF. The CDR3 nucleotides are TGTGCCAGCAGCTTAGGGCTGATTAATTCACCCCTCCACTTT. The V and J genes are TRBV11-2 and TRBJ1-6; unclear D gene. The V gene lost 1 base and the J gene lost 6 bases, with 7 bases spanning the gap. The CDR3 totals 14 residues. Germline lookup yields CDR1 SGHAT and CDR2 FQNNGV.

This clone was seen ten or more times. The chain links TRBV5-1 to TRBJ1-1; a possible D gene is TRBD1 (6 bases). V was shortened by 4 bases and J by 4 bases, with 11 bases between the two germline ends. This CDR3 comprises 13 residues. CDR1 SGHRS and CDR2 YFSETQ come from the germline V gene. CDR3 amino acids: CASSGGQTTEAFF. Here the CDR3 DNA reads TGCGCCAGCAGCGGAGGACAGACCACTGAAGCTTTCTTT.

The sample holds many counts of this clone. This chain connects TRBV11-1 to TRBJ2-5; D is perhaps TRBD1 (6 bases). This CDR3 is built from 19 residues. Trimming removed 1 base from V and 0 bases from J, with 21 bases in between. The V gene's germline CDR1 is SGHAT and CDR2 FQDESV (reference sequence). Here the CDR3 DNA reads TGTGCCAGCAGCTTAGTCTCCCTACAGGGTAGAGGGTACCAAGAGACCCAGTACTTC. Translated, it gives CASSLVSLQGRGYQETQYF.

This clone was seen at least ten times. The chain links TRBV10-2 to TRBJ2-1; the D is unclear. This CDR3 has 13 residues. Germline V gene lookup returns CDR1 WSHSY and CDR2 SAAADI. With 0 bases removed from V and 10 bases from J, the gap between germline ends came to 10 bases. Here the CDR3 DNA reads TGCGCCAGCAGTGAGTCCACAAGACAAGAGCAGTTCTTC. Its protein product is CASSESTRQEQFF.

As regards this clone: A read error may explain this, as a much larger clone is one base away. DNA of the CDR3: TGTGCCAGCTCAGAATACAGGACTTCTGGAGACACCATATATTTT. It is translated as CASSEYRTSGDTIYF. This chain links TRBV18 with TRBJ1-3, with a possible D match to TRBD1 (5 bases). The CDR3 is 15 residues long. Germline CDR1 KGHSH, CDR2 LQKENI.

This clone appeared many times. The chain combines TRBV10-2 with TRBJ2-7; no firm D call. V lost 2 bases, J lost 0 bases, and 5 bases lay in between. Germline V CDR1 and CDR2: WSHSY, SAAADI. CDR3 length: 13 residues. The CDR3 nucleotides read TGCGCCAGCAGTGAGATGAGCTCCTACGAGCAGTACTTC. Protein sequence: CASSEMSSYEQYF.

This clone has a count of ten or more. V usage is TRBV7-8 and J usage is TRBJ2-3; D might be TRBD1 or TRBD2, each matching 5 bases. The CDR3 extends over 14 amino acids. Per the germline V gene, CDR1 is SGHVS and CDR2 is FQNEAQ. V was shortened by 1 base and J by 2 bases, with 7 bases between the two germline ends. CDR3 in amino acids: CASSLGGTTDTQYF. In nucleotides, the CDR3 is TGTGCCAGCAGCTTAGGTGGGACCACAGATACGCAGTATTTT.

This clone was detected only a few times. CDR3 region: CASSLGQKYEQYF. CDR3 bases: TGTGCCAGCAGTTTAGGACAGAAGTACGAGCAGTACTTC. The V gene is TRBV12-3 or TRBV12-4, the J gene TRBJ2-7; weak D call: TRBD1 (5 bases). The CDR3 runs 13 residues. V shed 1 base and J shed 4 bases, with 8 bases lying between them.

This clone was counted ten times or more. The V gene is TRBV28, the J gene TRBJ2-1; the match to TRBD2 covers 8 bases. Germline V lookup: CDR1 MDHEN, CDR2 SYDVKM. The CDR3 has 15 residues. With V trimmed by 6 bases and J by 7 bases, 11 bases remained unmatched. This chain's CDR3 is CASRFERELGNEQFF. As DNA, the CDR3 is TGTGCCAGCAGATTTGAGCGGGAGTTGGGAAATGAGCAGTTCTTC.